This T cell receptor beta chain appears in the sequencing data of a study of vaccination and CD4 T cells after COVID-19. Background on the study: In the convalescent group, nasal swab PCR was SARS-CoV-2 positive; nine cases were mild and one severe. Stimuli were overlapping spike peptide pools of SARS-CoV-2 and three common cold coronaviruses (HCoV-NL63, HCoV-OC43, HCoV-229E). Convalescent participants consisted of six males and four females, two being Hispanic.

Treatment defined: roughly nine-day PBMC culture with coronavirus spike peptide pools or control peptides (ViraFEST assay). ViraFEST sequenced TCRs after peptide-pool expansion of antigen-specific T cells. This clonotype has just a few counts. Its antigen is still unknown. Oncomine TCR Beta short-read sequencing was applied to DNA from cultured CD4+ T cells. Using its own MiXCR run on the PCR reads, TCRdb lists one record per CDR3 protein. The sample lists fewer than 20,000 distinct CDR3 sequences, roughly 55% occurring once. CDR3 length: 14 amino acids. With 4 bases removed from V and 2 bases from J, the gap between germline ends came to 8 bases. CDR1 is MRHNA and CDR2 is SNTAGT in the germline V gene.

Sequenced material: CD4+ T cells from blood, cultured in vitro, taken before SARS-CoV-2 vaccination. This receptor was obtained from a human donor who had recovered from COVID-19. The genes are TRBV6-4 and TRBJ2-2; the D is unclear. In DNA form, the CDR3 reads TGTGCCAGCAGTGGCAACAGTAACACCGGGGAGCTGTTTTTT. It specifies CASSGNSNTGELFF.